The 14 T cell receptor beta chains below come from one sample, sequenced in a study of cytomegalovirus exposure and HLA in healthy donors. Amplification used 60 Vbeta primers and 13 Jbeta primers. Some clones are missing from TCRdb's copy, which holds only in-frame ones; the method was immunoSEQ multiplex PCR. The top ten clones hold about 1.7% of a sample with approximately 100,000 clones, roughly 70% of them seen once. Specimen: PBMCs. The receptors were sampled from a male donor in good health and CMV-seronegative.

The V call is TRBV7-2, the J call TRBJ2-3; 10 nucleotides align to TRBD2. Germline CDR1 SGHTA, CDR2 FQGNSA. Losses at the gene ends were 5 bases for V and 2 bases for J; bases not matched to a gene: 7. CDR3 size: 16 residues. The CDR3 bases are TGTGCCAGCAGCAGACAAGCGGGAGGGGTCACAGATACGCAGTATTTT. Translation gives CASSRQAGGVTDTQYF.

This chain joins TRBV19 and TRBJ1-2, with TRBD1 matching over 8 bases. V lost 3 bases and J lost 4; bases outside the gene matches: 4. This CDR3 contains 14 residues. Germline CDR1 reads LNHDA; CDR2 reads SQIVND (reference sequence). In DNA, the CDR3 is TGTGCCAGTAGTATGGGACAGGTCGGCTATGGCTACACCTTC. Translation: CASSMGQVGYGYTF. Variable domain in full (rest from reference TRBV19 and TRBJ1-2): DGGITQSPKYLFRKEGQNVTLSCEQNLNHDAMYWYRQDPGQGLRLIYYSQIVNDFQKGDIAEGYSVSREKKESFPLTVTSAQKNPTAFYLCASSMGQVGYGYTFGSGTRLTVV.

This clone was picked up a small number of times. This chain uses TRBV30 with TRBJ2-7; D call uncertain. The CDR3 is 14 amino acids. Per the germline V gene, CDR1 is GTSNPN and CDR2 is SVGIG (reference sequence). V was shortened by 2 bases and J by 6 bases, with 17 bases between the two germline ends. The CDR3 DNA reads TGTGCCTGGAGTCTCCGAGGTGGCTTGAGCGAGCAGTACTTC. This gives the protein CAWSLRGGLSEQYF.

The V call is TRBV28, the J call TRBJ1-2; possible D gene TRBD1, 5 bases. Trimming cost V 5 bases and J 4 bases, with 17 bases left between them. The CDR3 consists of 15 residues. CDR1 and CDR2 from the germline V gene are MDHEN and SYDVKM. CDR3 sequence reads: CASSPTPGGIYGYTF. The CDR3, as DNA: TGTGCCAGCAGTCCAACACCCGGGGGAATCTATGGCTACACCTTC.

V gene TRBV4-2 combines with J gene TRBJ2-5, with TRBD2 matching 9 bases. Germline V gives CDR1 LGHNA, CDR2 YNFKEQ. The trim removed 1 base at V and 2 bases at J, leaving 2 bases unmatched. The CDR3 covers 15 residues. Written as DNA, the CDR3 is TGTGCCAGCAGCCAAGTAGCGGGGGTGCAAGAGACCCAGTACTTC. Translating gives CASSQVAGVQETQYF.

This clone has a single count. This chain joins TRBV5-1 and TRBJ2-1, with D maybe TRBD2 (6 bases). CDR1 and CDR2 (germline): SGHRS, YFSETQ. The CDR3 extends over 14 amino acids. V lost 0 bases and J lost 5, with 9 bases in between. CDR3 coding DNA: TGCGCCAGCAGCTTGGGACTAGAGCACAATGAGCAGTTCTTC. This encodes CASSLGLEHNEQFF.

The chain is built from TRBV7-3 and TRBJ2-3; TRBD2 aligns across 7 bases. Germline V lookup: CDR1 SGHTA, CDR2 FQGTGA. The CDR3 has 14 residues. Trimming took 5 bases from V and 2 from J; bases not matched to a gene: 4. Here the CDR3 DNA reads TGTGCCAGCAGCCCGAGCGGGGACACAGATACGCAGTATTTT. Translated: CASSPSGDTDTQYF. The full variable domain, completed using reference TRBV7-3 and TRBJ2-3, is GAGVSQTPSNKVTEKGKYVELRCDPISGHTALYWYRQSLGQGPEFLIYFQGTGAADDSGLPNDRFFAVRPEGSVSTLKIQRTERGDSAVYLCASSPSGDTDTQYFGPGTRLTVL.

The chain joins TRBV5-1 to TRBJ2-3, with 7 nucleotides matching TRBD2. CDR1 and CDR2 from the germline V gene are SGHRS and YFSETQ. There are 14 residues in the CDR3. Trimming took 4 bases from V and 0 from J; bases not matched to a gene: 2. CDR3 in amino acids: CASSAGVSTDTQYF. DNA of the CDR3: TGCGCCAGCAGCGCGGGGGTTAGCACAGATACGCAGTATTTT. Drawing the rest from reference TRBV5-1 and TRBJ2-3, the complete variable domain is KAGVTQTPRYLIKTRGQQVTLSCSPISGHRSVSWYQQTPGQGLQFLFEYFSETQRNKGNFPGRFSGRQFSNSRSEMNVSTLELGDSALYLCASSAGVSTDTQYFGPGTRLTVL.

The rearrangement joins TRBV28 to TRBJ2-5, with 15 bases aligning to TRBD2. J gave up 5 bases and V 6 bases, and 7 bases lay outside the gene matches. This CDR3 is 16 amino acids long. Per the germline V gene, CDR1 is MDHEN and CDR2 is SYDVKM. In nucleotides, the CDR3 is TGTGCCAGCAGCCAAGGGACTAGCGGGAGGTCCGAGACCCAGTACTTC. As protein: CASSQGTSGRSETQYF.

The J gene is TRBJ1-5, the V gene TRBV30, with D possibly TRBD1 on 6 matching bases. Germline CDR1 is GTSNPN and CDR2 is SVGIG (reference sequence). The CDR3 extends over 13 amino acids. The ends were cut back, 4 bases at V and 5 bases at J, with 12 bases in the middle. CDR3 loop: CAWNGGADQPQHF. The CDR3 DNA follows: TGTGCCTGGAATGGGGGGGCTGATCAGCCCCAGCATTTT.

This rearrangement joins TRBV30 to TRBJ1-1; 9 nucleotides line up with TRBD1. The CDR3 is 13 amino acids. Germline V gives CDR1 GTSNPN, CDR2 SVGIG (reference sequence). V was pared by 3 bases and J by 6 bases, with 5 bases of the junction left unmatched. As DNA, the CDR3 is TGTGCCTGGAGGGGGGGACAGGGATCTGAAGCTTTCTTT. This encodes CAWRGGQGSEAFF.

CDR3 DNA sequence: TGTGCCAGCAGTTACCTCGGACACACCAATCAGCCCCAGCATTTT. Protein product: CASSYLGHTNQPQHF. The chain recombines TRBV6-5 with TRBJ1-5; D is perhaps TRBD1 (5 bases). CDR1 and CDR2 from the germline V gene are MNHEY and SVGAGI. V dropped 2 bases and J dropped 3 bases, with 11 bases sitting between them. This CDR3 comprises 15 residues.

The chain recombines TRBV27 with TRBJ2-6, with a possible D match to TRBD1 (5 bases). V lost 5 bases and J lost 2, with 7 bases in between. Germline assignment: CDR1 MNHEY and CDR2 SMNVEV (reference sequence). This CDR3 is 14 amino acids long. The CDR3 nucleotides are TGTGCCAGCAGTGGGGCAGCTGGGGCCAACGTCCTGACTTTC. Protein product: CASSGAAGANVLTF.

The gene calls are TRBV28 and TRBJ1-1, with 7 bases identical to TRBD1. The CDR3 totals 16 residues. V lost 9 bases and J lost 2; bases outside the gene matches: 15. Looked up from germline, CDR1 is MDHEN and CDR2 is SYDVKM. The CDR3 sequence is CASPPQQGNFNTEAFF. The CDR3 DNA reads as TGTGCCAGTCCCCCTCAACAGGGGAATTTCAACACTGAAGCTTTCTTT.